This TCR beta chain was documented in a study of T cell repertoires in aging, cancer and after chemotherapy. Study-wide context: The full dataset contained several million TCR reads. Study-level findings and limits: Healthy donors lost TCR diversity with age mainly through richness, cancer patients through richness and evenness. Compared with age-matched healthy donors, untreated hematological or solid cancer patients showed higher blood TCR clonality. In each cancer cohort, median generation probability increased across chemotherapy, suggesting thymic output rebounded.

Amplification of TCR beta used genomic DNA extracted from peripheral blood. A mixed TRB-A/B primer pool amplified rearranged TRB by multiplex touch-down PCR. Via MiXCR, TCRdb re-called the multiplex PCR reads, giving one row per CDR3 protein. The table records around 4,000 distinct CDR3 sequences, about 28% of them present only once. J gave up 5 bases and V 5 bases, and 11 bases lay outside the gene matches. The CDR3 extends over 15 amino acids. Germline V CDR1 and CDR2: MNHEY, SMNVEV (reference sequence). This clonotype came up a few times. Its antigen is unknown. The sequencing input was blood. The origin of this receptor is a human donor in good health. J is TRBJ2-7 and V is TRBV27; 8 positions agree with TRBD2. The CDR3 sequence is CASSGWGSGDNEQYF. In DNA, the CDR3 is TGTGCCAGCAGTGGGTGGGGTAGCGGGGACAACGAGCAGTACTTC.